A selection of T cell receptor beta chains follows, all from one sample in a study of blood T cell repertoires in COVID-19. Only in-frame clones appear in the TCRdb table, and some are missing; sequencing was by immunoSEQ multiplex PCR. The sample lists about 220,000 clones, about nine tenths occurring once. What was sequenced was PBMCs or T cells enriched from blood (not recorded which). The receptors derive from a middle-aged woman with acute COVID-19. CDR3s include the opening cysteine and the closing phenylalanine or tryptophan. The D gene is left open where the match is weak. Clone size is not always given. Where it is, it says once, few, many or a class for expanded clones.

>TRBV6-6|-|15|-|TRBJ1-2
CASSYSEKGIGGYTF
TGTGCCAGCAGTTACTCGGAGAAGGGGATAGGTGGCTACACCTTC
>TRBV19|many|15|TRBD1|TRBJ2-5
CASSTDRGHQETQYF
TGTGCCAGTAGTACGGACAGGGGACACCAAGAGACCCAGTACTTC
>TRBV7-9|-|15|-|TRBJ1-1
CASSFFPGVNTEAFF
TGTGCCAGCAGCTTCTTTCCAGGGGTGAACACTGAAGCTTTCTTT
>TRBV18|-|15|TRBD1|TRBJ1-5
CASSPATGDREPQHF
TGTGCCAGCTCACCGGCTACAGGGGACCGGGAGCCCCAGCATTTT
>TRBV19|-|15|-|TRBJ1-2
CASSIVSGVDYGYTF
TGTGCCAGTAGTATCGTGTCAGGGGTGGACTATGGCTACACCTTC
>TRBV10-1|-|18|TRBD2|TRBJ2-3
CASSESTPGLAGIDTQYF
TGCGCCAGCAGTGAGTCGACACCGGGACTAGCGGGGATAGATACGCAGTATTTT
>TRBV6-5|few|14|TRBD1|TRBJ1-4
CASRDTGGGEKLFF
TGTGCCAGCAGAGACACAGGGGGGGGCGAAAAACTGTTTTTT
>TRBV19|-|12|-|TRBJ1-5
CASSKGYQPQHF
TGTGCCAGTAGTAAGGGGTATCAGCCCCAGCATTTT
>TRBV7-2|-|14|-|TRBJ1-2
CASSLEGRGFGYTF
TGTGCCAGCAGCTTAGAAGGCAGGGGATTCGGCTACACCTTC
>TRBV24-1|-|15|TRBD1|TRBJ2-3
CATSERGPGTDTQYF
TGTGCCACCAGTGAAAGGGGGCCAGGCACAGATACGCAGTATTTT
>TRBV6-5|few|14|-|TRBJ1-3
CASSSKLSGNTIYF
TGTGCCAGCAGTTCAAAGCTTTCTGGAAACACCATATATTTT
>TRBV5-1|-|15|-|TRBJ1-3
CASSFISAALDTIYF
TGCGCCAGCAGCTTTATCTCGGCGGCGCTGGACACCATATATTTT
>TRBV6-1|-|13|-|TRBJ1-2
CASSEARYYGYTF
TGTGCCAGCAGTGAAGCTCGGTACTATGGCTACACCTTC
>TRBV27|-|15|TRBD1|TRBJ1-2
CASRMTGGYNYGYTF
TGTGCCAGCAGGATGACAGGGGGTTATAACTATGGCTACACCTTC
>TRBV7-6|few|16|-|TRBJ1-2
CASSLGSGGQNYGYTF
TGTGCCAGCAGCTTAGGTTCGGGAGGCCAGAACTATGGCTACACCTTC
>TRBV28|-|13|TRBD2|TRBJ2-7
CASSLIAGSEQYF
TGTGCCAGCAGTTTAATAGCGGGATCCGAGCAGTACTTC
>TRBV10-3|-|15|-|TRBJ2-5
CAISNTDSFQETQYF
TGTGCCATCAGTAATACGGACAGTTTTCAAGAGACCCAGTACTTC
>TRBV6-5|-|16|TRBD1|TRBJ1-3
CASSYLPQGAGNTIYF
TGTGCCAGCAGTTACCTACCTCAGGGGGCCGGAAACACCATATATTTT
>TRBV15|-|15|TRBD1|TRBJ1-1
CATRAQTGANTEAFF
TGTGCCACCAGAGCCCAAACAGGGGCGAACACTGAAGCTTTCTTT
>TRBV10-3|-|17|-|TRBJ2-7
CAIMDQEGVGSSYEQYF
TGTGCCATCATGGATCAGGAAGGGGTCGGAAGCTCCTACGAGCAGTACTTC
>TRBV28|-|15|-|TRBJ1-2
CASSLAGPQGYGYTF
TGTGCCAGCAGTTTAGCGGGGCCGCAGGGCTATGGCTACACCTTC
>TRBV6-1|-|13|-|TRBJ1-1
CASSEGEVNEAFF
TGTGCCAGCAGCGAAGGCGAAGTAAATGAAGCTTTCTTT
>TRBV10-2|-|12|-|TRBJ1-2
CASSGRLYGYTF
TGCGCCAGCAGTGGGCGGCTCTATGGCTACACCTTC
>TRBV3-1/TRBV3-2|-|13|-|TRBJ1-5
CASSGLSNQPQHF
TGTGCCAGTTCGGGACTCAGCAATCAGCCCCAGCATTTT
>TRBV9|-|16|-|TRBJ1-2
CASSAPRGPANYGYTF
TGTGCCAGCAGCGCCCCCAGGGGCCCCGCCAACTATGGCTACACCTTC
>TRBV18|few|14|-|TRBJ2-5
CASSPQPIQETQYF
TGTGCCAGCTCACCACAGCCGATACAAGAGACCCAGTACTTC
>TRBV7-2|-|15|-|TRBJ2-1
CASSLDRGGYNEQFF
TGTGCCAGCAGCTTGGATAGGGGGGGATACAATGAGCAGTTCTTC
>TRBV28|-|13|TRBD2|TRBJ2-3
CATPSPGGDTQYF
TGTGCCACCCCGAGCCCGGGGGGAGATACGCAGTATTTT
>TRBV11-2|-|13|-|TRBJ2-1
CASSLDKSVEQFF
TGTGCCAGCAGCTTAGATAAGAGTGTTGAGCAGTTCTTC
>TRBV19|-|13|-|TRBJ2-3
CASALGATDTQYF
TGTGCCAGTGCCCTAGGGGCGACAGATACGCAGTATTTT
>TRBV12-5|-|13|TRBD1|TRBJ1-2
CASGPSGGGGYTF
TGTGCTAGTGGCCCTTCAGGGGGTGGTGGCTACACCTTC
>TRBV25-1|-|15|-|TRBJ1-1
CASSEYGRAATEAFF
TGTGCCAGCAGTGAATACGGCAGGGCGGCCACTGAAGCTTTCTTT
>TRBV7-9|-|16|TRBD1|TRBJ1-2
CASSLSGVSGGDGYTF
TGTGCCAGCAGCTTATCGGGGGTCTCAGGGGGCGATGGCTACACCTTC
>TRBV7-3|-|16|TRBD1|TRBJ1-1
CASSSTRTGRGTEAFF
TGTGCCAGCAGCTCAACAAGGACAGGGCGAGGAACTGAAGCTTTCTTT
>TRBV30|few|13|TRBD1|TRBJ1-6
CAWSPGTGMATHF
TGTGCCTGGAGTCCCGGGACAGGGATGGCCACCCACTTT
>TRBV5-5|-|15|TRBD1|TRBJ1-5
CASSLEGQKNQPQHF
TGTGCCAGCAGCTTGGAGGGACAGAAAAATCAGCCCCAGCATTTT
>TRBV5-4|-|13|-|TRBJ1-2
CASSRGGDYGYTF
TGTGCCAGCAGCCGTGGGGGGGACTATGGCTACACCTTC
>TRBV6-4|-|15|-|TRBJ1-1
CASSAAGAPGTEAFF
TGTGCCAGCAGTGCGGCAGGGGCCCCCGGCACTGAAGCTTTCTTT
>TRBV6-6|-|16|-|TRBJ1-5
CASSSSGLSSNQPQRF
TGTGCCAGCAGTTCTTCCGGACTGAGTAGCAATCAGCCCCAGCGTTTT
>TRBV5-1|-|13|-|TRBJ1-1
CASSLGGGYEAFF
TGCGCCAGCAGCTTGGGGGGAGGTTATGAAGCTTTCTTT
>TRBV27|-|14|-|TRBJ1-6
CASSSGPHRSPLHF
TGTGCCAGCAGTTCCGGCCCTCACAGGTCACCCCTCCACTTT
>TRBV27|-|15|TRBD1|TRBJ2-5
CASSDLTGGGETQYF
TGTGCCAGCAGTGACCTGACAGGGGGTGGAGAGACCCAGTACTTC
>TRBV6-6|-|15|-|TRBJ1-2
CASRTEAPTNYGYTF
TGTGCCAGCAGGACAGAGGCCCCTACTAACTATGGCTACACCTTC
>TRBV4-3|few|15|TRBD1|TRBJ1-2
CASSERDRVLHGYTF
TGCGCCAGCAGCGAAAGGGACAGGGTTCTACATGGCTACACCTTC
>TRBV6-5|-|14|-|TRBJ2-2
CASSYSLQIGELFF
TGTGCCAGCAGTTACTCTTTACAGATCGGGGAGCTGTTTTTT
>TRBV5-6|-|13|-|TRBJ1-3
CASSFVEENTIYF
TGTGCCAGCAGCTTCGTAGAGGAAAACACCATATATTTT
>TRBV5-1|few|13|TRBD1|TRBJ1-1
CASSKDREVEAFF
TGCGCCAGCAGCAAGGACAGGGAGGTTGAAGCTTTCTTT
>TRBV29-1|-|14|TRBD2|TRBJ2-1
CSVGASGAYNEQFF
TGCAGCGTGGGAGCTAGCGGGGCTTACAATGAGCAGTTCTTC
>TRBV9|-|14|TRBD2|TRBJ2-3
CASSGGLDHYTQYF
TGTGCCAGCAGCGGAGGACTAGACCACTATACGCAGTATTTT
>TRBV11-1|-|16|-|TRBJ1-6
CASSLETWRGGSPLHF
TGTGCCAGCAGCTTAGAGACATGGCGGGGAGGTTCACCCCTCCACTTT